This is a list of T cell receptor beta chains from one sample in a study of radiotherapy plus CTLA-4 blockade in lung cancer. Clones were sequenced by immunoSEQ multiplex PCR, and TCRdb holds only the in-frame ones, with some missing. The data show about 39,000 clones, 75% to 80% seen once. This sample comprised peripheral blood, obtained from a patient treated with radiotherapy plus ipilimumab. These receptors all stem from a human donor with non-small cell lung cancer that progressed on radiotherapy plus ipilimumab. Both conserved end residues are part of each CDR3. Each record gives: CDR3 DNA, CDR3 protein, D gene, V gene, J gene, clone size. A D gene is named only where the DNA matches it firmly. Rows give clone size only sometimes, using once, few, many, or a class for an expanded clone.

TGTGCCAGCAGCTTTGGACTACCCACAGATACGCAGTATTTT	CASSFGLPTDTQYF	.	TRBV7-2	TRBJ2-3	once
TGTGCCAGCTGGGAGACAGGGGGCGCGCACTATGGCTACACCTTC	CASWETGGAHYGYTF	TRBD1	TRBV5-6	TRBJ1-2	.
TGTGCCAGCAGTTTTAGCGGGGAAACAGATACGCAGTATTTT	CASSFSGETDTQYF	TRBD2	TRBV9	TRBJ2-3	.
TGTGCCAGCAGCTTATGGGGGGGAGGCACCTACAATGAGCAGTTCTTC	CASSLWGGGTYNEQFF	TRBD2	TRBV7-2	TRBJ2-1	.
TGTGCCAGTAGGGGGCTACTGACTGAAGCTTTCTTT	CASRGLLTEAFF	.	TRBV19	TRBJ1-1	.
TGTGCCACCAGCAGAGGTGTCGGGACGGGGGTCGGGACCCAGTACTTC	CATSRGVGTGVGTQYF	.	TRBV15	TRBJ2-5	.
TGTGCCAGCGGGGGCGGAGTGAGGGTCGGGGAGCTGTTTTTT	CASGGGVRVGELFF	.	TRBV6-1	TRBJ2-2	.
TGTGCCAGCAACGAGGATTATGGCTACACCTTC	CASNEDYGYTF	.	TRBV2	TRBJ1-2	few
TGTGCTAGCAGCTCAGGGACAGTAGGGGAGACCCAGTACTTC	CASSSGTVGETQYF	TRBD1	TRBV7-7	TRBJ2-5	.
TGCGCCAGCAGCCGGGGACAGGGGGCGGGCGATGAAGCTTTCTTT	CASSRGQGAGDEAFF	TRBD1	TRBV5-1	TRBJ1-1	few
TGTGCCAGCAGCTCGGACCAGGGGCAAGAGACCCAGTACTTC	CASSSDQGQETQYF	.	TRBV7-2	TRBJ2-5	.
TGTGCCAGCAGCCCCCTCATGACCGGGGGGCCAGAGACCCAGTACTTC	CASSPLMTGGPETQYF	.	TRBV11-1	TRBJ2-5	.
TGTGCCAGCAGAACTCCTACGATGAATCTCAATTCACCCCTCCACTTT	CASRTPTMNLNSPLHF	.	TRBV27	TRBJ1-6	.
TGTGCCAGCAGCTTGGACGGGGTGCTGGAAGCTTTCTTT	CASSLDGVLEAFF	.	TRBV11-2	TRBJ1-1	few
TGTGCCAGCAGCTTGTCAGGGAATCAGCCCCAGCATTTT	CASSLSGNQPQHF	.	TRBV5-5	TRBJ1-5	few
TGTGCCAGCAGCAAAGCCGGGGTGTTGGTTACCAGGAACACTGAAGCTTTCTTT	CASSKAGVLVTRNTEAFF	.	TRBV21-1	TRBJ1-1	.
TGTGCCAGCAGCTTGCTAGCGGGGGGGTTCGGGACCGGGGAGCTGTTTTTT	CASSLLAGGFGTGELFF	TRBD2	TRBV5-4	TRBJ2-2	.
TGCGCCAGCAGCTTAGGGACAACCTACGAGCAGTACTTC	CASSLGTTYEQYF	.	TRBV5-1	TRBJ2-7	.
TGCGCCAGCAGCTTGGGCCCCAGGGGAGGGGACCAAGAGACCCAGTACTTC	CASSLGPRGGDQETQYF	.	TRBV5-1	TRBJ2-5	.
TGTGCCACACGACGCCGGGGACAGGAAAATCAGCCCCAGCATTTT	CATRRRGQENQPQHF	TRBD1	TRBV19	TRBJ1-5	.
TGTGCCAGCAGCTTAGCCAATAGCTGGTCCTACAATGAGCAGTTCTTC	CASSLANSWSYNEQFF	.	TRBV7-9	TRBJ2-1	.
TGTGCCAGCAGCCCAGGGGTCGGTAATTCACCCCTCCACTTT	CASSPGVGNSPLHF	.	TRBV5-4	TRBJ1-6	few
TGCGCCAGCAGCCAGCTCTCGACTAGTCTTTTCACAGATACGCAGTATTTT	CASSQLSTSLFTDTQYF	.	TRBV4-1	TRBJ2-3	.
TGTGCCATCAGTTTTAGCGGGGGGGCTGTCACAGATACGCAGTATTTT	CAISFSGGAVTDTQYF	TRBD2	TRBV10-3	TRBJ2-3	.
TGTGCCAGCAGCTTTCTAGCGGTGCAGGGGGAGCTGTTTTTT	CASSFLAVQGELFF	TRBD2	TRBV7-9	TRBJ2-2	few
TGTGCCAGCAGTTACTCTTGGACAGGACGGGGTGAAAAACTGTTTTTT	CASSYSWTGRGEKLFF	TRBD1	TRBV6-5	TRBJ1-4	.
TGTGCCAGCAGTGAATCAGGGTTTGGCTCACCCCTCCACTTT	CASSESGFGSPLHF	.	TRBV25-1	TRBJ1-6	.
TGCGCCAGCAGCCAAGGGACTAGCCGGGCCAAAAACATTCAGTACTTC	CASSQGTSRAKNIQYF	TRBD2	TRBV4-1	TRBJ2-4	.
TGTGCCAGCTCACCAGGCTCCGGGGTATCACCCCTCCACTTT	CASSPGSGVSPLHF	.	TRBV18	TRBJ1-6	.
TGTGCCAGCAGCCAAGATCAGTCCGCAGGAACAGGCGGAGCTTTCTTT	CASSQDQSAGTGGAFF	.	TRBV4-2	TRBJ1-1	.
TGTGCCAGCTCACCGGGCCAGCACTATGGCTACACCTTC	CASSPGQHYGYTF	.	TRBV18	TRBJ1-2	.
TGTGCCAGCAGCTATACGGGACAGGGATTCACTGAAGCTTTCTTT	CASSYTGQGFTEAFF	TRBD1	TRBV5-4	TRBJ1-1	.
TGTGCCAGCAGCTCGGACAGGGCTTCCCACAATGAGCAGTTCTTC	CASSSDRASHNEQFF	TRBD1	TRBV7-2	TRBJ2-1	few
TGTGCCAGTACCTTAGGGACAGGGTACTCCTACGAGCAGTACTTC	CASTLGTGYSYEQYF	TRBD1	TRBV19	TRBJ2-7	.
TGTGCCAGCAGCCAATATCAGTCCTACGAGCAGTACTTC	CASSQYQSYEQYF	.	TRBV4-2	TRBJ2-7	.
TGTGCCAGCAGCCACGACATCAATCAGCCCCAGCATTTT	CASSHDINQPQHF	.	TRBV5-4	TRBJ1-5	.
TGCAGTGTTCCCCGTTCGCGCGAGCAGTACTTC	CSVPRSREQYF	.	TRBV20-1	TRBJ2-7	.
TGCGCCAGCAGCCAAGATTGGGACAGGGAAGCCTACAATGAGCAGTTCTTC	CASSQDWDREAYNEQFF	TRBD1	TRBV4-1	TRBJ2-1	.
TGTGCCAGTAGTCCCTCCCAATGGGCGTTCGAGTCTGGAAACACCATATATTTT	CASSPSQWAFESGNTIYF	.	TRBV19	TRBJ1-3	.
TGTGCCAGCAGTTCGGAGGCAAGCAATCAGCCCCAGCATTTT	CASSSEASNQPQHF	.	TRBV7-2	TRBJ1-5	few
TGTGCCAGCAGTGAAGCAGGTCGTGGAGGGGGGGCTGGGGAGACCCAGTACTTC	CASSEAGRGGGAGETQYF	.	TRBV2	TRBJ2-5	.
TGTGCCAGCAGCTTATACGGGTCCGGGAGCTACACCTTC	CASSLYGSGSYTF	.	TRBV7-9	TRBJ1-2	.